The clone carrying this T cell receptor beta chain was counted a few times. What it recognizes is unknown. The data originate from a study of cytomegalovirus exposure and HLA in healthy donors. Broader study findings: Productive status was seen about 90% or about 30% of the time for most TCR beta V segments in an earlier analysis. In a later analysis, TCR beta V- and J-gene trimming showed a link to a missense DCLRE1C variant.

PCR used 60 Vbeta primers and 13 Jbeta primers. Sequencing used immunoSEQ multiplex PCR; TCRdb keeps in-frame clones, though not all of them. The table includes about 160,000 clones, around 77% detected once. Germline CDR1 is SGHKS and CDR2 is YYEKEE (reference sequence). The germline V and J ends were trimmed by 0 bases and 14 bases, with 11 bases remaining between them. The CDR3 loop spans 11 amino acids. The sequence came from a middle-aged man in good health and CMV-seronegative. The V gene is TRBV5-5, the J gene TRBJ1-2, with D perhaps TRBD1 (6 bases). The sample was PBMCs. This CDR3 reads CASSLGTGRTF. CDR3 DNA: TGTGCCAGCAGCTTGGGAACAGGGAGAACCTTC.